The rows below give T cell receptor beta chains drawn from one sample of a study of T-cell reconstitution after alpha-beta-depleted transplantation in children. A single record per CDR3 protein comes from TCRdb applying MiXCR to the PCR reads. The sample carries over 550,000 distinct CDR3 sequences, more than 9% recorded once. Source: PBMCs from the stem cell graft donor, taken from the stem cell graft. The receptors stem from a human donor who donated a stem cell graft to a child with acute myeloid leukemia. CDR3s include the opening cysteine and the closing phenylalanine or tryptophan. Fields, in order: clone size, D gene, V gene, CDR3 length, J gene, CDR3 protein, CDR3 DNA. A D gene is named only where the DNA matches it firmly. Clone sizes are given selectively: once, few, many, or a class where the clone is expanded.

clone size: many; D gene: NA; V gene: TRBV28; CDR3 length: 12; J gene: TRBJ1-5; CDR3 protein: CASRVSAQPQHF; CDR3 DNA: TGTGCCAGCAGGGTAAGCGCCCAGCCCCAGCATTTT
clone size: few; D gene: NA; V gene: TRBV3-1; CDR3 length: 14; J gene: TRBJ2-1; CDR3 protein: CASSRLPSYNEQFF; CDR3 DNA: TGTGCCAGCAGCCGACTACCTTCCTACAATGAGCAGTTCTTC
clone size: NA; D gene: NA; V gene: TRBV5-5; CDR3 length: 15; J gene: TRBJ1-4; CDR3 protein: CASSLGDGINEKLFF; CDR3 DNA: TGTGCCAGCAGCTTGGGGGACGGTATAAATGAAAAACTGTTTTTT
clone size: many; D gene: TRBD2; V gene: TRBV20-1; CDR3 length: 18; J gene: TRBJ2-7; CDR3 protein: CSASRQLSTSGRMYEQYF; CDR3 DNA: TGCAGTGCAAGCCGCCAGCTGAGTACTAGCGGGAGGATGTACGAGCAGTACTTC
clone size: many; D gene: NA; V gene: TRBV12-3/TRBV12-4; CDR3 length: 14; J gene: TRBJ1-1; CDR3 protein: CASSLRQGVTEAFF; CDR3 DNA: TGTGCCAGCAGTTTAAGGCAGGGTGTCACTGAAGCTTTCTTT
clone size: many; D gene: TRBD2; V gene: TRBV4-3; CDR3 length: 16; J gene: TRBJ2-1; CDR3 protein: CASSQHQREPYNEQFF; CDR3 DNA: TGCGCCAGCAGCCAACACCAGCGGGAGCCGTACAATGAGCAGTTCTTC
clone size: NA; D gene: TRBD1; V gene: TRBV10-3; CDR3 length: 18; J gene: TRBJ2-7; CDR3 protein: CTISLGDRGRGAALRQYF; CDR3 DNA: TGTACCATCAGTCTCGGGGACAGGGGGCGGGGGGCCGCGTTACGGCAGTACTTC
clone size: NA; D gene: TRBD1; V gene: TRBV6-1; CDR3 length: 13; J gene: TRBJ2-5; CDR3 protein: CASNRQGTETQYF; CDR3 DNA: TGTGCCAGCAACCGACAGGGGACGGAGACCCAGTACTTC
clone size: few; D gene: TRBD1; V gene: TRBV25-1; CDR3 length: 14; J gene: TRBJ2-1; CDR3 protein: CASSQGARGDEQFF; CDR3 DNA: TGTGCCAGCAGCCAGGGGGCGCGGGGAGATGAGCAGTTCTTC
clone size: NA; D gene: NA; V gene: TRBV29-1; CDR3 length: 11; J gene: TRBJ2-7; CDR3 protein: CSVEVDYEQYF; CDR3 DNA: TGCAGCGTGGAGGTTGATTACGAGCAGTACTTC
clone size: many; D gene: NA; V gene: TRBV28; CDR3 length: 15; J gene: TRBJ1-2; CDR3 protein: CASRRTDQANYGYTF; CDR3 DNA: TGTGCCAGCAGGCGGACAGACCAGGCTAACTATGGCTACACCTTC
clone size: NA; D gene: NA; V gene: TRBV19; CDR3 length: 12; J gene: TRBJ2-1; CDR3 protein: CASSPGTHEQFF; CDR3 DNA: TGTGCCAGTAGTCCCGGGACTCATGAGCAGTTCTTC
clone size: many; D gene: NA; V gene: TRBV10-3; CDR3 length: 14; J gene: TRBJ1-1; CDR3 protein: CAISTQGMNTEAFF; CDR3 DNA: TGTGCCATCAGCACACAGGGAATGAACACTGAAGCTTTCTTT
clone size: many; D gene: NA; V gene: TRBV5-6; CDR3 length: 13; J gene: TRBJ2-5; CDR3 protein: CASSFAGEETQYF; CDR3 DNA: TGTGCCAGCAGCTTTGCTGGTGAAGAGACCCAGTACTTC
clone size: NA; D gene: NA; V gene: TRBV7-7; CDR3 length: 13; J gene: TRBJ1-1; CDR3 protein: CASSPGPNRGAFF; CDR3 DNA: TGTGCTAGCAGCCCGGGGCCGAACCGGGGAGCTTTCTTT
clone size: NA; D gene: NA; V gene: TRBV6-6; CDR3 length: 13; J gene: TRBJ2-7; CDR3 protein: CASTQVGRTEQYF; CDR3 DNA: TGTGCCAGCACCCAAGTGGGTAGGACCGAGCAGTACTTC